The 5 T cell receptor beta chains presented below share a single source sample, sequenced in a study of beta chain features in type 1 diabetes. Regarding the study as a whole: When Type 1 diabetes patients were examined, their TCRB CDR3s proved moderately but significantly shorter in all four CD4+ subsets.

No antigen is known for these receptors. Sequencing targeted expressed TCRB transcripts, as all isolated RNA had been reverse transcribed. The data were produced by immunoSEQ multiplex PCR, yet TCRdb's version contains in-frame clones alone and is incomplete. The table includes some 360,000 clones, around a tenth detected once. The sample consisted of central memory CD4+ T cells from blood. All receptors come from a man aged 25-45 years with type 1 diabetes.

CDR3: CASSQDTLNGGTQYF. Written as DNA, the CDR3 is TGTGCCAGCAGCCAAGATACCCTAAACGGGGGTACGCAGTATTTT. The V call is TRBV25-1, the J call TRBJ2-3; possibly TRBD2 for D (6 bases). Germline V gives CDR1 MGHDK, CDR2 SYGVNS. The CDR3 has 15 residues. Trimming removed 6 bases at V and 8 bases at J, with 21 bases between.

In this sample, this clone turned up a few times. A junction end diverges from the germline sequence, so it may reflect a read error. This rearrangement joins TRBV10-3 to TRBJ2-6; possibly TRBD1 for D (5 bases). CDR1 is ENHRY, CDR2 SYGVKD, per germline. The CDR3 contains 16 residues. The CDR3 is CASSYFQGSGANVLTF. CDR3 nucleotides: TGTGCCAGCAGTTACTTCCAGGGTAGTGGGGCCAACGTCCTGACTTTC.

This clone turned up a few times. The rearrangement joins TRBV7-3 to TRBJ2-1; 10 bases map to TRBD2. Germline lookup yields CDR1 SGHTA and CDR2 FQGTGA. This CDR3 spans 15 amino acids. V gave up 5 bases and J gave up 2 bases; unmatched junction bases: 3. For the CDR3, the DNA is TGTGCCAGCAGCCGAGGACTAGCGGCCTACAATGAGCAGTTCTTC. Protein product: CASSRGLAAYNEQFF. Together with reference TRBV7-3 and TRBJ2-1, the CDR3 gives the full variable domain: GAGVSQTPSNKVTEKGKYVELRCDPISGHTALYWYRQSLGQGPEFLIYFQGTGAADDSGLPNDRFFAVRPEGSVSTLKIQRTERGDSAVYLCASSRGLAAYNEQFFGPGTRLTVL.

This clone has more than one count but fewer than ten. The chain has TRBV30 and TRBJ2-7; D remains unclear. This CDR3 is 13 amino acids long. Germline V lookup: CDR1 GTSNPN, CDR2 SVGIG (reference sequence). The V and J ends lost 6 bases and 3 bases respectively, with 15 bases between them. The CDR3 DNA reads as TGTGCCTGTAAAGTCGGCTCCGACTACGAGCAGTACTTC. It specifies CACKVGSDYEQYF.

This clone was counted only a few times. The V gene is TRBV30, the J gene TRBJ1-5, with 7 bases matching TRBD1. J was trimmed by 3 bases and V by 2 bases; bases with no gene match: 7. CDR3 length: 15 amino acids. The V gene's germline CDR1 is GTSNPN and CDR2 SVGIG (reference sequence). The CDR3, as DNA: TGTGCCTGGAGTATCCAGGGGGGGTCCAATCAGCCCCAGCATTTT. It is translated as CAWSIQGGSNQPQHF.